Sequencing of this TCR beta chain was carried out in a study of T cell responses to AZD1222 COVID-19 vaccine. Study observations and caveats: Spike-specific TCR breadth rose after two AZD1222 doses, and depth rose as well. The study sampled repertoires only after the peak T cell response. Dominant CD4 TCR responses targeted spike regions 160-218 and 743-854. The donor cohort was predominantly white British with a female majority, and clonal diversity may have been underestimated.

Germline V lookup: CDR1 MDHEN, CDR2 SYDVKM. The CDR3 length is 15 residues. V was clipped by 6 bases and J by 3 bases, with 14 bases between them. The protocol was immunoSEQ multiplex PCR, while the TCRdb copy is restricted to in-frame clones and leaves out a portion. In the table there are under 140,000 clones, roughly four fifths of which are singletons. Concerning this clone itself: The antigen is not known.

The chain recombines TRBV28 with TRBJ1-4; D might be TRBD1 (5 bases). This receptor was identified in an adult in good health. The material sequenced was peripheral blood, taken on day 0 of AZD1222 vaccination. Written as DNA, the CDR3 is TGTGCCAGCAGCCCAGGAGGGGAGGCTAATGAAAAACTGTTTTTT. This codes for CASSPGGEANEKLFF.